This T cell receptor (beta chain) was sequenced for a study of T cells in Graves' hyperthyroidism and ophthalmopathy. Broader study findings: In validation, the model predicted ophthalmopathy. These predictions came a median about 6.5 months before onset.

Note on this clonotype: The antigen is not known.

Trimming left V 1 base short and J 4 bases short, with 23 bases between. The CDR3 covers 19 residues. Germline V gives CDR1 MGHRA, CDR2 YSYEKL. RNA transcripts provided the source from which TCR beta CDR3 regions were amplified. The HTBI primer set drove a first-round RT-PCR of the TCR CDR3. TCRdb ran MiXCR on the multiplex PCR reads and lists one entry per CDR3 protein. The table lists 450,000 to 650,000 distinct CDR3 sequences, 17% of them singletons, with approximately 15% in the top ten. This TCR derives from a woman aged 18 to 35 with Graves' ophthalmopathy. Sequencing was carried out using blood. The chain joins TRBV4-1 to TRBJ1-3; D is possibly TRBD1 (6 bases). In DNA form, the CDR3 reads TGCGCCAGCAGCCAAGTTGGGGGCCGACCTGGACCAAGGGGAAACACCATATATTTT. Its protein is CASSQVGGRPGPRGNTIYF.